This T cell receptor beta chain came from a study of T cell clones after liver transplantation. Study background: Three of the eight recipients were HCV-positive; the rest had non-autoimmune, non-viral transplant indications. Subjects received no induction therapy and standard immunosuppression until randomization at 12-24 months post-transplant.

Profiled with immunoSEQ multiplex PCR; TCRdb holds only in-frame clones, not every one. The table shows more than 100,000 clones, with about 86% occurring only once. In its sample, this clone was seen a few times. CDR1 and CDR2 (germline): SGHDT, YYEEEE. The CDR3 is 11 amino acids. V was cut by 4 bases and J by 3 bases, with 5 bases left in between. The V and J genes are TRBV5-6 and TRBJ2-7; D uncertain. This sequence was found in a human patient who received a liver transplant. Part of the T cell pool may stem from the graft donor. The starting material was CD4+ T cells from blood, obtained approximately 50 months after liver transplant. The chain's CDR3 is CASSRFYEQYF. The CDR3 coding sequence is TGTGCCAGCAGCCGATTCTACGAGCAGTACTTC.